Included here is one T cell receptor (beta chain) sequence, with context. Its antigen is currently unknown. The PCR employed 60 Vbeta primers together with 13 Jbeta primers. Using immunoSEQ multiplex PCR, the repertoire was profiled, and TCRdb retains in-frame clones only, with some absent. The sample contains approximately 120,000 clones, 74% of which appear only once. Losses at the gene ends were 2 bases for V and 4 bases for J; bases not matched to a gene: 1. Germline lookup yields CDR1 GTSNPN and CDR2 SVGIG (reference sequence). This CDR3 region has 12 residues. This entry belongs to a study of cytomegalovirus exposure and HLA in healthy donors. Regarding the study as a whole: Rates of TCR association differed by HLA locus in a later analysis, with DRB1 highest and HLA-C lowest. Some highly shared sequence variants likely arose as a pipeline artifact. Donor immune exposure was known only as CMV serostatus.

Sequenced: PBMCs. The chain joins TRBV30 to TRBJ2-5; 7 bases agree with TRBD1. The sequence came from a human donor in good health. The CDR3 DNA reads TGTGCCTGGAGTCGGGACAGAGAGACCCAGTACTTC. This sequence encodes CAWSRDRETQYF.